This TCR beta chain was recorded in a study of blood T cell repertoires in COVID-19. The CDR3 has 16 amino acids. With V trimmed by 5 bases and J by 8 bases, 13 bases remained unmatched. In germline, CDR1 is MNHEY, CDR2 SMNVEV (reference sequence). Here immunoSEQ multiplex PCR was the method, and the copy in TCRdb shows in-frame clones only, minus some. Here the sample spans about 58,000 clones, more than 70% being singletons. This sequence originates from a human donor in a cohort sampled during active COVID-19. This chain connects TRBV27 to TRBJ1-2; 11 bases align to TRBD1. Material: peripheral blood. The CDR3, as DNA: TGTGCCAGCAGTGCACGGCCGGGACAGGGGGAACTAGGCTACACCTTC. Translating gives CASSARPGQGELGYTF.